The T cell receptor beta chain described here comes from a study of cytomegalovirus exposure and HLA in healthy donors. Whole-study findings and limits: Fewer N-insertions than the roughly 670-donor mean were reportedly shown by an Asian-associated ancestry cluster in a later analysis. There were several of the most significant clusters that appeared linked to common viral pathogens in a later analysis. Reports indicated that the classifier achieved high specificity and sensitivity in diagnosing cytomegalovirus status.

Nominal health characterized the donors when sampled, though unrecorded immune exposures were likely. J gave up 4 bases and V 1 base, and 6 bases lay outside the gene matches. CDR1 and CDR2 from the germline V gene are KGHSH and LQKENI. The CDR3 loop spans 15 amino acids. Use of 60 Vbeta and 13 Jbeta primers characterized the PCR. The repertoire was sequenced with immunoSEQ multiplex PCR; TCRdb's copy has only in-frame clones and lacks some. The data contain around 260,000 clones, roughly 80% of them singletons. This clone was observed a handful of times. Its antigen is currently unknown. The clonotype originates from a girl under 10 years old in good health and CMV-seronegative. Sequencing was performed on PBMCs. This rearrangement joins TRBV18 to TRBJ1-1; 7 bases fit TRBD1. The CDR3 loop is CASSPLEGAGTEAFF. The CDR3 DNA reads TGTGCCAGCTCACCACTGGAGGGGGCCGGCACTGAAGCTTTCTTT.